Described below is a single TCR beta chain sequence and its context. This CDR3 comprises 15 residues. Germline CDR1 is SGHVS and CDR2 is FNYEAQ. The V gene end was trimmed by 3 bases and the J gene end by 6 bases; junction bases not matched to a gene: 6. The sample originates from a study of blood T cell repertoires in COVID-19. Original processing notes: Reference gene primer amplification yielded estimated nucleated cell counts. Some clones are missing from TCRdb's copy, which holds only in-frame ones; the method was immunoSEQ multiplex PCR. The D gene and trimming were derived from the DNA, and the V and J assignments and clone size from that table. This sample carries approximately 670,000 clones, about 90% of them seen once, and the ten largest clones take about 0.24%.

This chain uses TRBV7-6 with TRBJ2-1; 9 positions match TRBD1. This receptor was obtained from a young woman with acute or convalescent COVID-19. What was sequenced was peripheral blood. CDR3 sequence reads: CASSFGTGPRNEQFF. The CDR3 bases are TGTGCCAGCAGCTTTGGGACAGGGCCGCGCAATGAGCAGTTCTTC.